This is a list of T cell receptor beta chains from one sample in a study of spatial heterogeneity in lung cancer. TCRdb recomputed calls from the 5' RACE reads with MiXCR, one row per CDR3 protein. The sample shows some 85,000 distinct CDR3 sequences, about 20% of them seen only once. The input for sequencing was PBMCs, taken at surgery. The receptors come from a male donor with early-stage non-small cell lung cancer. Each CDR3 is given with its conserved first and last residue. D genes are given only for firm matches. Clone size is given for some rows only: seen once, a few or many times, or a class if the clone is expanded.

j_call d_call v_call clone_size cdr3_aa cdr3_nt
TRBJ1-6 NA TRBV9 few CASSVAGLPPLHF TGTGCCAGCAGCGTAGCCGGACTCCCACCCCTCCACTTT
TRBJ2-7 NA TRBV27 many CASSARQARLDEQYF TGTGCCAGCAGTGCCCGACAGGCACGGTTGGACGAGCAGTACTTC
TRBJ2-1 TRBD2 TRBV20-1 few CSAWTSGDSYNEQFF TGCAGTGCGTGGACTAGCGGGGACTCCTACAATGAGCAGTTCTTC
TRBJ2-3 NA TRBV6-2/TRBV6-3 many CASSYSWEVTQYF TGTGCCAGCAGTTACTCTTGGGAGGTTACGCAGTATTTT
TRBJ2-1 TRBD2 TRBV27 few CASSPTSGSVNEQFF TGTGCCAGCAGTCCTACTAGCGGGAGTGTAAATGAGCAGTTCTTC
TRBJ2-1 TRBD2 TRBV30 few CAWSHRAGSLASEQFF TGTGCCTGGAGTCATCGAGCGGGGAGTCTGGCGAGCGAGCAGTTCTTC
TRBJ2-5 TRBD1 TRBV5-6 NA CASSPGQGSQETQYF TGTGCCAGCAGCCCGGGACAGGGGAGTCAAGAGACCCAGTACTTC
TRBJ2-7 NA TRBV7-2 NA CASSLDLQDYEQYF TGTGCCAGCAGCTTAGACTTGCAGGACTACGAGCAGTACTTC
TRBJ1-1 NA TRBV11-3 NA CASSSEFGTEAFF TGTGCCAGCAGCTCCGAGTTCGGCACTGAAGCTTTCTTT
TRBJ1-2 TRBD1 TRBV27 many CASSSGQGLYGYTF TGTGCCAGCAGTTCCGGACAGGGACTCTATGGCTACACCTTC
TRBJ1-2 NA TRBV7-2 few CASSLLAGTYGYTF TGTGCCAGCAGCCTTCTGGCAGGGACCTATGGCTACACCTTC
TRBJ2-3 NA TRBV18 NA CASSPPMPADTQYF TGTGCCAGCTCACCTCCCATGCCGGCAGATACGCAGTATTTT
TRBJ2-2 NA TRBV9 few CASSSRGPGELFF TGTGCCAGCAGCTCCCGGGGGCCCGGGGAGCTGTTTTTT
TRBJ2-3 NA TRBV9 NA CASSVVGESTDTQYF TGTGCCAGCAGCGTAGTAGGAGAGAGCACAGATACGCAGTATTTT
TRBJ1-6 NA TRBV28 NA CASSLTGPNSPLHF TGTGCCAGCAGTTTAACAGGGCCGAATTCACCCCTCCACTTT
TRBJ1-2 TRBD1 TRBV6-5 NA CASRIPGTGPNYGYTF TGTGCCAGCCGAATTCCGGGGACAGGGCCTAACTATGGCTACACCTTC
TRBJ2-3 TRBD1 TRBV2 many CASRYKGQRTDTQYF TGTGCCAGCAGGTACAAGGGACAGCGCACAGATACGCAGTATTTT
TRBJ1-6 NA TRBV14 NA CASSPNRGPGSPLHF TGTGCCAGCAGCCCCAACCGGGGCCCGGGTTCACCCCTCCACTTT
TRBJ2-1 NA TRBV27 NA CASSSHSANEQFF TGTGCCAGCAGTTCTCATAGCGCAAATGAGCAGTTCTTC
TRBJ2-1 TRBD2 TRBV20-1 few CSATSGGAPYNEQFF TGCAGTGCTACAAGCGGGGGGGCCCCCTACAATGAGCAGTTCTTC
TRBJ2-7 NA TRBV11-2 NA CASSSTGNPGEQYF TGTGCCAGCAGCTCCACAGGGAATCCCGGGGAACAGTACTTC
TRBJ2-7 NA TRBV11-2 many CASSLGGPYEQYF TGTGCCAGCAGCTTAGGGGGGCCCTACGAGCAGTACTTC
TRBJ2-1 TRBD2 TRBV28 NA CASSSSGTSYNEQFF TGTGCCAGCAGCTCCTCCGGGACTAGTTACAATGAGCAGTTCTTC